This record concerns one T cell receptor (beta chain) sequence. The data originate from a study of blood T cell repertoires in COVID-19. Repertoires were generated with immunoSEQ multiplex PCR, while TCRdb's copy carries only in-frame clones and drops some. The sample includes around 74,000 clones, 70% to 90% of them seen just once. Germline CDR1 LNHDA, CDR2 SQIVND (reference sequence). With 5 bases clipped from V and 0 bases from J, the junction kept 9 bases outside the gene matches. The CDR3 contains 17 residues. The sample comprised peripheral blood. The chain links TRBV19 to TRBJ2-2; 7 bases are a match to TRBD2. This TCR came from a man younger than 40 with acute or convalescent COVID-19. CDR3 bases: TGTGCCAGTAGTCCCCGATTACTAGCGTCGAACACCGGGGAGCTGTTTTTT. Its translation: CASSPRLLASNTGELFF. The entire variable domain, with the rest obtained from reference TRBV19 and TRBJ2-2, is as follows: DGGITQSPKYLFRKEGQNVTLSCEQNLNHDAMYWYRQDPGQGLRLIYYSQIVNDFQKGDIAEGYSVSREKKESFPLTVTSAQKNPTAFYLCASSPRLLASNTGELFFGEGSRLTVL.